Listed below are T cell receptor beta chains from one sample, sequenced in a study of patients and donors after allogeneic stem cell transplantation. TCRdb itself ran the RT-PCR reads through MiXCR, one entry per CDR3 protein. Of 410,000 or so distinct CDR3 sequences detected, 16% appear once; the ten largest clones hold less than 9.5%. Sequencing input: blood, either unsorted or a sorted T cell fraction (not recorded which). All receptors derive from a human donor who was either an allogeneic HSCT recipient or a stem cell or donor lymphocyte infusion donor (not recorded which). It is not recorded whose cells these are; they may come from a transplant donor. Each CDR3 is given with its conserved first and last residue. Only part of the rows carry a size: once, few, many, or a class if the clone is expanded.

j_call clone_size v_call cdr3_aa
TRBJ1-6 many TRBV20-1 CSARRGQVHNSPLHF
TRBJ2-2 NA TRBV7-9 CASSPTGGRTGELFF
TRBJ1-5 few TRBV6-2/TRBV6-3 CASSYSGGYYQPQHF
TRBJ2-2 many TRBV5-1 CASSLAQNTGELFF
TRBJ2-7 few TRBV7-9 CASSSGESYEQYF
TRBJ1-5 NA TRBV28 CASSIRQGVQPQHF
TRBJ1-2 many TRBV25-1 CASSAGTGNGYTF
TRBJ2-1 NA TRBV29-1 CSVEGYNEQFF
TRBJ2-2 NA TRBV12-3/TRBV12-4 CASRRDTNTGELFF
TRBJ2-1 NA TRBV7-9 CASSLDPAGGSYNEQFF
TRBJ1-1 NA TRBV4-1 CASSRGDGTEAFF
TRBJ1-2 few TRBV27 CASRPGSWDGYTF
TRBJ2-3 NA TRBV18 CASSPVNGKADTQYF
TRBJ1-2 few TRBV7-8 CASSPMGRPLGYTF
TRBJ1-5 NA TRBV25-1 CASSEYSGRRIQPQHF
TRBJ2-7 few TRBV4-1 CASSQAGTGNSEQYF
TRBJ2-1 few TRBV7-2 CASSLKREQFF
TRBJ2-7 few TRBV2 CAGRPDSYEQYF
TRBJ2-7 few TRBV11-2 CASSLETGVPYEQYF
TRBJ1-5 few TRBV5-1 CASSFGQGGSNQPQHF
TRBJ2-5 NA TRBV27 CASSPVGQGKETQYF
TRBJ1-2 few TRBV19 CASSAGPNYGYTF
TRBJ2-7 NA TRBV20-1 CSASGGLAVEQYF
TRBJ2-5 NA TRBV7-8 CASSLGGKEGTQYF
TRBJ2-1 many TRBV6-5 CASSYSTSGSNEQFF
TRBJ2-2 NA TRBV5-1 CASSFPGLDGFSGELFF
TRBJ2-7 NA TRBV7-9 CASSPLAGGHYEQYF
TRBJ2-6 NA TRBV7-3 CASSSKGLAGASGANVLTF
TRBJ2-5 few TRBV20-1 CSAPVGQGRGETQYF
TRBJ1-3 NA TRBV7-9 CASSPPGSGNTIYF
TRBJ2-2 many TRBV29-1 CSVGIANTGELFF
TRBJ2-7 NA TRBV3-1 CASSLLGLGSSYEQYF
TRBJ2-1 NA TRBV7-2 CASSLANLAEGMEFF
TRBJ2-1 NA TRBV5-1 CASSFLSGGSDEQFF
TRBJ2-7 few TRBV7-9 CASSSASDSYEQYF
TRBJ2-1 NA TRBV7-3 CASSSGRGAGGHSSYNEQFF
TRBJ2-2 many TRBV12-3/TRBV12-4 CATQEGTGELFF
TRBJ2-7 few TRBV19 CASSISGSGYEQYF
TRBJ2-7 NA TRBV11-3 CASSLGSSIVREQYF
TRBJ1-6 few TRBV30 CAWGRLNSPLHF